This T cell receptor (beta chain) is drawn from a study of human T cells and chemical hapten exposure. The overall study: Subjects had 2% DPC placed on about 2 cm by about 2 cm of upper inner arm skin for sensitization. Chiefly women, the patients showed alopecia areata, totalis or universalis.

Study results and limitations: Every donor had alopecia, and their immune response may therefore differ from healthy people's.

MiXCR was run by TCRdb on the RACE reads, yielding one entry per CDR3 protein. The profile covers some 80,000 distinct CDR3 sequences, with about 9.9% appearing a single time and 1.5% to 2% taken by the ten largest. The time point was: patch test 2, 6 weeks after DPC sensitization. Sample treatment: therapeutic diphenylcyclopropenone sensitization with weekly scalp DPC. The study drew its donors from alopecia patients who were 18 to 70 years old and suitable for DPC. There are a few counts of this clonotype. Its specificity is not known. The source was whole blood, collected in connection with sensitization to the hapten diphenylcyclopropenone (DPC). This sequence originates from a young man with alopecia areata. Some clones in this sample may be carry-over from other donors' samples.

The DNA of the CDR3 is TGCGCCAGCAGCTATGATGACAATGAGCAGTTCTTC. It codes for CASSYDDNEQFF. The chain is built from TRBV5-1 and TRBJ2-1, with D uncertain. V lost 3 bases and J 5 bases, leaving 6 bases between the germline ends. Germline V gene sequence: CDR1 SGHRS, CDR2 YFSETQ. The CDR3 is 12 amino acids.